A single sample gave rise to the 8 T cell receptor beta chains below, sequenced in a study of blood T cell repertoires in COVID-19. The method was immunoSEQ multiplex PCR; TCRdb's version includes in-frame clones alone and lacks a portion of them. The sample lists 350,000 to 450,000 clones, 85% seen once, with roughly 3.6% in the top ten. Sequenced material: peripheral blood. The receptors derive from a woman under 30 with acute or convalescent COVID-19.

V and J are TRBV19 and TRBJ2-2; the D is unclear. Between the trimmed V and J ends, which lost 7 bases and 8 bases, there was a span of 8 bases. The CDR3 runs to 11 residues. Germline V gene data show CDR1 as LNHDA and CDR2 as SQIVND (reference sequence). CDR3: CASTDSGELFF. DNA for the CDR3: TGTGCCAGTACCGACTCAGGGGAGCTGTTTTTT. Using reference TRBV19 and TRBJ2-2 for the parts outside the CDR3, the full variable domain is DGGITQSPKYLFRKEGQNVTLSCEQNLNHDAMYWYRQDPGQGLRLIYYSQIVNDFQKGDIAEGYSVSREKKESFPLTVTSAQKNPTAFYLCASTDSGELFFGEGSRLTVL.

The rearrangement links TRBV5-1 to TRBJ2-7; TRBD2 aligns across 8 bases. Looked up from germline, CDR1 is SGHRS and CDR2 is YFSETQ. V lost 0 bases, J lost 2 bases, and 4 bases stayed unmatched. The CDR3 length is 15 residues. The CDR3 loop is CASSLAGGSTYEQYF. CDR3 coding DNA: TGCGCCAGCAGCTTGGCGGGGGGGAGCACCTACGAGCAGTACTTC.

The J gene is TRBJ2-7, the V gene TRBV12-3 or TRBV12-4, with D maybe TRBD2 (6 bases). V was pared by 8 bases and J by 7 bases, with 12 bases between. The CDR3 runs to 11 residues. Here the CDR3 DNA reads TGTGCCAGCTCCGGGCGGGGAGAGCAGTACTTC. As protein: CASSGRGEQYF.

The chain links TRBV7-3 to TRBJ2-1, with 9 bases aligning to TRBD2. The CDR3 covers 15 residues. Germline lookup yields CDR1 SGHTA and CDR2 FQGTGA. V trimming: 7 bases; J trimming: 7 bases; junction bases outside the gene matches: 11. The CDR3 DNA reads TGTGCCAGCAAGAGGACTAGCGCGGGGTTGAATGAGCAGTTCTTC. As protein: CASKRTSAGLNEQFF.

This clone was detected once. V gene TRBV29-1 combines with J gene TRBJ2-6, with TRBD1 matching over 9 bases. The V gene's germline CDR1 is SQVTM and CDR2 ANQGSEA. The CDR3 has 15 amino acids. The V gene end was trimmed by 3 bases and the J gene end by 0 bases; junction bases not matched to a gene: 0. The CDR3 DNA is TGCAGCGTTGAGACAGGGGGCTCTGGGGCCAACGTCCTGACTTTC. Translated, it gives CSVETGGSGANVLTF.

This clone showed up just a few times. This chain joins TRBV6-5 and TRBJ1-2; 11 bases agree with TRBD1. Germline loops: CDR1 MNHEY, CDR2 SVGAGI. V was pared by 11 bases and J by 8 bases, with 13 bases of the junction left unmatched. The CDR3 sequence is 14 residues long. CDR3 in amino acids: CAVPGQGDFRGYTF. CDR3 in DNA: TGTGCCGTCCCGGGACAGGGGGACTTCCGCGGCTACACCTTC.

The CDR3 DNA sequence: TGTGCCAGTAGTATAACCCTCCAGCGGGGGGGCCCGAATACGCAGTATTTT. Protein product: CASSITLQRGGPNTQYF. The V gene is TRBV19, the J gene TRBJ2-3, with 10 nucleotides matching TRBD2. Germline V CDR1 and CDR2: LNHDA, SQIVND (reference sequence). This CDR3 is 17 amino acids long. Trimming took 2 bases from V and 7 from J; bases not matched to a gene: 12.

The chain couples TRBV6-5 to TRBJ2-3, with 7 bases aligning to TRBD1. Germline V gene sequence: CDR1 MNHEY, CDR2 SVGAGI. V was clipped by 6 bases and J by 2 bases; unmatched bases: 8. The CDR3 is made up of 15 amino acids. DNA of the CDR3: TGTGCCAGCAGCCCCTCGCAGGGGGTCACAGATACGCAGTATTTT. This encodes CASSPSQGVTDTQYF.